This record covers a single T cell receptor beta chain. This specimen belongs to a study of blood T cell repertoires in COVID-19. Study-level information: There were acute and convalescent COVID-19 samples, and they came from the United States, Italy and Spain. PBMCs, B-cell-depleted T cells, or T cells provided the cDNA or gDNA that made up the material.

In the original processing: Amplification of reference gene primers was used by the study to estimate nucleated cell counts. Assay used: immunoSEQ multiplex PCR; TCRdb lists only in-frame clones, some missing. V and J calls and clone size are those listed in that table; D and trimming were worked out from the DNA. The data contain more than 90,000 clones, about 75% of them seen just once; the ten biggest clones take up approximately 10%. CDR1 and CDR2 from the germline V gene are GTSNPN and SVGIG (reference sequence). The CDR3 contains 15 residues. V lost 3 bases, J lost 5 bases, and 19 bases lay in between.

J is TRBJ1-1 and V is TRBV30; the D gene is possibly TRBD1 (5 bases). This clonotype was obtained from a woman aged 80 or over with acute or convalescent COVID-19. The sequenced sample was peripheral blood. The CDR3 nucleotides read TGTGCCTGGAGAGTAGATCCAGCAGGGAGGACTGAAGCTTTCTTT. This gives the protein CAWRVDPAGRTEAFF.